Shown below are 14 T cell receptor beta chains from a single sample sequenced in a study of T cells in Graves' hyperthyroidism and ophthalmopathy. RNA transcripts were the template for amplifying TCR beta CDR3 regions. TCR CDR3 regions were first amplified by RT-PCR with HTBI primers. TCRdb ran MiXCR on the multiplex PCR reads and lists one entry per CDR3 protein. The sample records about 560,000 distinct CDR3 sequences, around 15% being singletons. Sequenced sample: blood. Receptors originate from a woman aged 35 to 49 with Graves' hyperthyroidism.

At least ten counts were recorded for this clonotype. The J gene is TRBJ1-5, the V gene TRBV27, with 7 positions matching TRBD1. In germline, CDR1 is MNHEY, CDR2 SMNVEV (reference sequence). There are 14 residues in the CDR3. The V gene end was trimmed by 6 bases and the J gene end by 4 bases; junction bases not matched to a gene: 6. CDR3 nucleotide sequence: TGTGCCAGCAGGACCTCGGACAGGAATCAGCCCCAGCATTTT. Amino acids: CASRTSDRNQPQHF.

Many counts were recorded for this clonotype. The chain joins TRBV5-1 to TRBJ2-7, with D tentatively TRBD1 (6 bases). Deletions cut 0 bases from V and 2 bases from J, with 12 bases between. CDR3 length equals 15 residues. Germline-derived CDR1 and CDR2 are SGHRS and YFSETQ. Written as DNA, the CDR3 is TGCGCCAGCAGCTTGGGGGCAGGGGATGCCTACGAGCAGTACTTC. Amino acids: CASSLGAGDAYEQYF.

This clonotype was counted ten times or more. The rearrangement uses TRBV20-1 and TRBJ1-1; D ambiguous. This CDR3 region has 14 residues. Germline CDR1 DFQATT, CDR2 SNEGSKA (reference sequence). Trimming shortened V by 6 bases and J by 1 base, and 15 bases separated the two germline ends. The CDR3 loop reads CSAQKGSGNTEAFF. CDR3 bases: TGCAGTGCACAAAAGGGCAGTGGGAACACTGAAGCTTTCTTT.

This clonotype occurred many times. This rearrangement joins TRBV9 to TRBJ2-5; a possible D gene is TRBD2 (5 bases). The CDR3 sequence is 15 residues long. CDR1 is SGDLS and CDR2 is YYNGEE in the germline V gene. V was trimmed by 0 bases and J by 1 base, leaving 10 bases between them. In DNA, the CDR3 is TGTGCCAGCAGCGTAGTTTCGGGGTCCCAAGAGACCCAGTACTTC. Translated: CASSVVSGSQETQYF.

This clonotype was seen a few times. The gene calls are TRBV6-1 and TRBJ2-3; D may match TRBD1 or TRBD2 (5 bases each). CDR3 length equals 17 residues. Trimming shortened V by 7 bases and J by 2 bases, and 22 bases separated the two germline ends. CDR1 is MNHNS, CDR2 SASEGT, per germline. Here the CDR3 reads CASTKPPGAASTDTQYF. CDR3 sequence (DNA): TGTGCCAGCACCAAACCCCCCGGGGCAGCTTCCACAGATACGCAGTATTTT.

The CDR3, as DNA: TGTGCCAGCAGTGAACCCGACAGGGCCTACTATGGCTACACCTTC. The encoded protein is CASSEPDRAYYGYTF. V is TRBV6-1 and J is TRBJ1-2; 7 nucleotides agree with TRBD1. The CDR3 sequence is 15 residues long. Per germline, CDR1 MNHNS and CDR2 SASEGT. The V gene end was trimmed by 2 bases and the J gene end by 3 bases; junction bases not matched to a gene: 6.

This clonotype has only a few counts. The chain joins TRBV29-1 to TRBJ1-1; 10 bases map to TRBD1. The CDR3 contains 14 residues. Germline trimming cut 1 base from V and 5 bases from J; bases unmatched to any gene: 4. Germline values: CDR1 SQVTM, CDR2 ANQGSEA. The CDR3, as DNA: TGCAGCGTTGAAGGGACAGGGGGATGGACTGAAGCTTTCTTT. This encodes CSVEGTGGWTEAFF.

This clonotype was seen ten or more times. The V and J genes are TRBV7-9 and TRBJ2-1, with D possibly TRBD2 on 5 matching bases. The CDR3 loop spans 15 amino acids. The germline V gene has CDR1 SEHNR and CDR2 FQNEAQ (reference sequence). V lost 2 bases, J lost 4 bases, and 12 bases lay in between. CDR3 DNA: TGTGCCAGCAGCTTAAGGTCTAGCCCATACAATGAGCAGTTCTTC. It encodes CASSLRSSPYNEQFF.

The chain recombines TRBV28 with TRBJ1-5; a possible D gene is TRBD1 (5 bases). From germline, CDR1 is MDHEN and CDR2 SYDVKM. Trimming removed 6 bases at V and 2 bases at J, with 14 bases between. The CDR3 runs 15 residues. As DNA, the CDR3 is TGTGCCAGCAGCTCCGGGACTTATGGCAATCAGCCCCAGCATTTT. Translated, it gives CASSSGTYGNQPQHF.

Ten or more counts support this clonotype. The chain couples TRBV20-1 to TRBJ2-1; 10 nucleotides match TRBD2. The CDR3 spans 14 residues. Losses at the gene ends were 6 bases for V and 2 bases for J; bases not matched to a gene: 4. CDR1 and CDR2 from the germline V gene are DFQATT and SNEGSKA (reference sequence). DNA of the CDR3: TGCAGTGCCAAAAGCGGGAGGGCCTACAATGAGCAGTTCTTC. It is translated as CSAKSGRAYNEQFF.

Concerning this clonotype: This may be a read error: a much more frequent sequence differs by one nucleotide. The chain couples TRBV20-1 to TRBJ1-2; 7 nucleotides agree with TRBD1. Germline values: CDR1 DFQATT, CDR2 SNEGSKA (reference sequence). CDR3 length: 14 amino acids. The CDR3 sequence: CSATRTGENYAYTF. The CDR3 DNA sequence: TGCAGTGCCACCAGGACAGGAGAAAACTATGCCTACACCTTC.

This clonotype appeared a few times. V is TRBV5-1 and J is TRBJ2-5; 9 nucleotides match TRBD2. The CDR3 extends over 14 amino acids. Unmatched junction bases numbered 8, after V lost 5 bases and J lost 6 bases. CDR1 and CDR2 (germline): SGHRS, YFSETQ. CDR3 in amino acids: CASSVAGDWKTQYF. The CDR3 nucleotides read TGCGCCAGCAGTGTAGCGGGAGACTGGAAGACCCAGTACTTC.

This clonotype was counted only a few times. With a much larger clone just one base away, this may be a read error. J is TRBJ2-7 and V is TRBV7-9; D remains unclear. The CDR3 totals 14 residues. CDR1 is SEHNR, CDR2 FQNEAQ, per germline (reference sequence). The CDR3 spells CASSLLASRPEQCF. CDR3 nucleotide sequence: TGTGCCAGCAGCTTACTGGCTAGTCGACCCGAGCAGTGCTTC.

This clonotype has at least ten counts. The V call is TRBV27, the J call TRBJ2-7, with 10 bases lining up with TRBD2. The CDR3 totals 16 residues. Per germline, CDR1 MNHEY and CDR2 SMNVEV (reference sequence). The V and J ends lost 2 bases and 1 base, in that order; junction bases with no gene match: 5. The CDR3: CASSLRGSGGSYEQYF. CDR3 in DNA: TGTGCCAGCAGTTTACGAGGTAGCGGGGGGTCCTACGAGCAGTACTTC.